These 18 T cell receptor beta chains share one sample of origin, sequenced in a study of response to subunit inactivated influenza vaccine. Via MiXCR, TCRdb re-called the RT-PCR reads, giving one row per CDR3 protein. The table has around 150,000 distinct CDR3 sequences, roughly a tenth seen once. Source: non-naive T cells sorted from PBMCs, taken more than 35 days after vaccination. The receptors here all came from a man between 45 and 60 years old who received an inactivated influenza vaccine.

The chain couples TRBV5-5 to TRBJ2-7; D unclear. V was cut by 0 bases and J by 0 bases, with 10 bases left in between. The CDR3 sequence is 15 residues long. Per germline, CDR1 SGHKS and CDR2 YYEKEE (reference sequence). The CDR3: CASSLGTVSSYEQYF. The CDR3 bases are TGTGCCAGCAGCTTGGGGACGGTCAGCTCCTACGAGCAGTACTTC.

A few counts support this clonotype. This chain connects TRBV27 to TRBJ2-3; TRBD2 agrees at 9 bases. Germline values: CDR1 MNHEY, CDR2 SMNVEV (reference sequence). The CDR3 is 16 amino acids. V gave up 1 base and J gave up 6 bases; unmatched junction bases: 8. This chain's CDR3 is CASSLLVSGGRDTQYF. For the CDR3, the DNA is TGTGCCAGCAGTTTATTAGTTAGCGGGGGACGGGATACGCAGTATTTT.

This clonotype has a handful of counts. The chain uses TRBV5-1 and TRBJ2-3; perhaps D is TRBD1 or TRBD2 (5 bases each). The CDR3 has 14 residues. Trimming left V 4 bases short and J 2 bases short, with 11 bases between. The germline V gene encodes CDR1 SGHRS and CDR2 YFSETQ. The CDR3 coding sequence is TGCGCCAGCAGCCTTCAGGGACCCACAGATACGCAGTATTTT. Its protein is CASSLQGPTDTQYF. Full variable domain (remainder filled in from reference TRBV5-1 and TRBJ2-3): KAGVTQTPRYLIKTRGQQVTLSCSPISGHRSVSWYQQTPGQGLQFLFEYFSETQRNKGNFPGRFSGRQFSNSRSEMNVSTLELGDSALYLCASSLQGPTDTQYFGPGTRLTVL.

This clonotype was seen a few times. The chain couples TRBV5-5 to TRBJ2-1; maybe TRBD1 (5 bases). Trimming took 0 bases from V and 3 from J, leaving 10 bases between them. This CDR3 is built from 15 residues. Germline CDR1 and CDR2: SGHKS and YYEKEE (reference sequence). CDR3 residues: CASSLVGRDYNEQFF. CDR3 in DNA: TGTGCCAGCAGCTTGGTAGGCAGGGACTACAATGAGCAGTTCTTC.

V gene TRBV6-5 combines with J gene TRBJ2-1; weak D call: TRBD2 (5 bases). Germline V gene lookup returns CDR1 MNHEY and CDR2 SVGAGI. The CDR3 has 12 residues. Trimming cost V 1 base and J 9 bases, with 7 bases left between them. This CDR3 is CASSYYGSEQFF. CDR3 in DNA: TGTGCCAGCAGTTACTATGGGAGTGAGCAGTTCTTC.

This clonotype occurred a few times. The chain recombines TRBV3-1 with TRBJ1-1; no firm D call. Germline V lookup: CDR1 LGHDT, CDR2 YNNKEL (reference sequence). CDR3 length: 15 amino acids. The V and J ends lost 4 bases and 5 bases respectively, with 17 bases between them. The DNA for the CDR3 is TGTGCCAGCAGCCCGATTGGAAGGGCTTTTACTGAAGCTTTCTTT. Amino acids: CASSPIGRAFTEAFF.

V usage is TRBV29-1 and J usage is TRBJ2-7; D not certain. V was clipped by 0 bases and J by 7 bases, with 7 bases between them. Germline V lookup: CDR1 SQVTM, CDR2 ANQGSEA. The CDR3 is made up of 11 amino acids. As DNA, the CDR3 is TGCAGCGTTGAAGATGTCCGGGAGCAGTACTTC. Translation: CSVEDVREQYF.

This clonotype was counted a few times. DNA for the CDR3: TGCAGCGTGCAACGGGGAACCGGGGAGCTGTTTTTT. Translation gives CSVQRGTGELFF. The chain combines TRBV29-1 with TRBJ2-2, with D maybe TRBD2 (5 bases). The CDR3 totals 12 residues. Germline V CDR1 and CDR2: SQVTM, ANQGSEA. The V and J ends lost 6 bases and 5 bases respectively, with 10 bases between them.

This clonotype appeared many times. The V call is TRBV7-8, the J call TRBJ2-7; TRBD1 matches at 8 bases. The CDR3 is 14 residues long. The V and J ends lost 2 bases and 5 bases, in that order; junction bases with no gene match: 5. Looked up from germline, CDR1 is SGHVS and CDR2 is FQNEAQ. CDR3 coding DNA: TGTGCCAGCAGCTTACAGGGGGCGTTCCACGAGCAGTACTTC. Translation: CASSLQGAFHEQYF.

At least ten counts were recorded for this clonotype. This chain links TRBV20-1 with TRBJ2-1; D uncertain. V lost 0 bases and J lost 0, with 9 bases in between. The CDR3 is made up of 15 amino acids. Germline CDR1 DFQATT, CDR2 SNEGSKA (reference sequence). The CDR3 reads CSARDLVGSYNEQFF. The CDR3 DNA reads TGCAGTGCTAGAGATCTAGTTGGCTCCTACAATGAGCAGTTCTTC.

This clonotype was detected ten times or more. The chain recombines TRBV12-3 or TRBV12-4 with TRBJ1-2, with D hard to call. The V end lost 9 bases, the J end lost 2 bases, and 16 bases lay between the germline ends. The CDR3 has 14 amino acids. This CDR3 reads CASAPGPKNYGYTF. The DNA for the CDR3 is TGTGCCAGTGCCCCCGGGCCTAAAAACTATGGCTACACCTTC.

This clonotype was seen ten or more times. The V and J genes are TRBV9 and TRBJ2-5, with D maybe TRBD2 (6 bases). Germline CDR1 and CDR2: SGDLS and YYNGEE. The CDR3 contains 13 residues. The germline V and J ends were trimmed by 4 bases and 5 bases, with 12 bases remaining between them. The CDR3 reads CASSQLGGETQYF. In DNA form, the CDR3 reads TGTGCCAGCAGCCAACTAGGAGGGGAGACCCAGTACTTC.

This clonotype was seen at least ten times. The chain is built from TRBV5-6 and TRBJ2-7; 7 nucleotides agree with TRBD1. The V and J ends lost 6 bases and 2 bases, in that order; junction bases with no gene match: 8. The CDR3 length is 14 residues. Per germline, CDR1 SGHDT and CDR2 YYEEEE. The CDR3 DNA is TGTGCCAGCAACAGAATTACAGGGGCCTACGAGCAGTACTTC. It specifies CASNRITGAYEQYF.

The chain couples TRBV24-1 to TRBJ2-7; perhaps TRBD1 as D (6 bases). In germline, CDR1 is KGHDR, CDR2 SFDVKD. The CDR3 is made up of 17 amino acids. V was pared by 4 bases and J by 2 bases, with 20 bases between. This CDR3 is CATSEPITGSETYEQYF. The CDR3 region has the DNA TGTGCCACCAGTGAGCCCATTACAGGGAGCGAAACCTACGAGCAGTACTTC.

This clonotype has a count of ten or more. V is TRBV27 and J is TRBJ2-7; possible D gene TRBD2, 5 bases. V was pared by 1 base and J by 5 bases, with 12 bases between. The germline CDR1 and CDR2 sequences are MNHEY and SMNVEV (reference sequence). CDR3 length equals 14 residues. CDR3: CASSLWGPSNEQYF. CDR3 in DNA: TGTGCCAGCAGTTTATGGGGTCCTAGCAACGAGCAGTACTTC.

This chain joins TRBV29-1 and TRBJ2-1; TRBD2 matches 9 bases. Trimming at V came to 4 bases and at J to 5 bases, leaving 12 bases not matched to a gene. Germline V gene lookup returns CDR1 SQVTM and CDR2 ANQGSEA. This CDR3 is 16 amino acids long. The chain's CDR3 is CSVAFIDSGGDNEQFF. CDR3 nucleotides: TGCAGCGTTGCCTTTATCGATAGCGGGGGTGACAATGAGCAGTTCTTC.

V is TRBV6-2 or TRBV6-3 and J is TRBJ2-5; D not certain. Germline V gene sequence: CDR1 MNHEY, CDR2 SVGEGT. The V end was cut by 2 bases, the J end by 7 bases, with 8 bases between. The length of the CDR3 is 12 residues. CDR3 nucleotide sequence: TGTGCCAGCAGTTACCCCCAAAGGACCCAGTACTTC. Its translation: CASSYPQRTQYF.

The CDR3 is CASREVSGELFF. The CDR3 bases are TGTGCCAGCAGGGAGGTATCCGGGGAGCTGTTTTTT. V gene TRBV7-9 combines with J gene TRBJ2-2; TRBD2 might be the D (5 bases). Germline V CDR1 and CDR2: SEHNR, FQNEAQ (reference sequence). Trimming shortened V by 6 bases and J by 6 bases, and 8 bases separated the two germline ends. CDR3 size: 12 residues.